A selection of T cell receptor beta chains follows, all from one sample in a study of blood T cell repertoires in COVID-19. The repertoire was sequenced with immunoSEQ multiplex PCR; TCRdb's copy has only in-frame clones and lacks some. Here the sample spans about 180,000 clones, around four fifths being singletons. Material for sequencing was peripheral blood. Receptor source: a woman aged 70-85 years with COVID-19, enrolled during active disease. CDR3s include the opening cysteine and the closing phenylalanine or tryptophan. Fields, in order: V gene, D gene, J gene, clone size, CDR3 protein, CDR3 DNA. D genes are given only for firm matches. Not every row has a clone size; where given, it reads once, few, many or a size class.

v_call: TRBV28; d_call: TRBD1; j_call: TRBJ2-7; clone_size: .; cdr3_aa: CASSSPGQGTYEQYF; cdr3_nt: TGTGCCAGCAGCTCTCCGGGACAGGGAACCTACGAGCAGTACTTC
v_call: TRBV7-3; d_call: .; j_call: TRBJ2-1; clone_size: .; cdr3_aa: CASSLSVVSFSEGPYNEQFF; cdr3_nt: TGTGCCAGCAGCCTATCGGTAGTGTCCTTTAGCGAGGGCCCGTACAATGAGCAGTTCTTC
v_call: TRBV7-9; d_call: .; j_call: TRBJ2-2; clone_size: few; cdr3_aa: CASSSWHPANTGELFF; cdr3_nt: TGTGCCAGCAGCTCCTGGCACCCCGCGAACACCGGGGAGCTGTTTTTT
v_call: TRBV5-1; d_call: TRBD2; j_call: TRBJ2-2; clone_size: .; cdr3_aa: CASRGLAGATGELFF; cdr3_nt: TGCGCCAGCAGGGGACTAGCGGGAGCCACCGGGGAGCTGTTTTTT
v_call: TRBV19; d_call: TRBD2; j_call: TRBJ2-7; clone_size: .; cdr3_aa: CASSSTGLAGAWEQYF; cdr3_nt: TGTGCCAGTAGTTCCACGGGACTAGCGGGAGCATGGGAGCAGTACTTC
v_call: TRBV19; d_call: TRBD1; j_call: TRBJ2-1; clone_size: .; cdr3_aa: CASTSAGGSSYNEQFF; cdr3_nt: TGTGCCAGTACCAGCGCAGGGGGTAGTTCCTACAATGAGCAGTTCTTC
v_call: TRBV7-8; d_call: TRBD1; j_call: TRBJ1-2; clone_size: .; cdr3_aa: CASSLAALTGQGTYGYTF; cdr3_nt: TGTGCCAGCAGCTTAGCGGCCTTAACCGGACAGGGGACCTATGGCTACACCTTC
v_call: TRBV6-1; d_call: TRBD1; j_call: TRBJ2-1; clone_size: once; cdr3_aa: CASRESGQVNHEQFF; cdr3_nt: TGTGCCAGCAGAGAATCGGGACAGGTGAACCATGAGCAGTTCTTC
v_call: TRBV28; d_call: TRBD1; j_call: TRBJ1-2; clone_size: few; cdr3_aa: CASSSRQGRGYGYTF; cdr3_nt: TGTGCCAGCAGTTCTCGACAGGGGAGGGGCTATGGCTACACCTTC
v_call: TRBV9; d_call: TRBD1; j_call: TRBJ2-5; clone_size: .; cdr3_aa: CASSVVPGGNGETQYF; cdr3_nt: TGTGCCAGCAGCGTAGTCCCAGGGGGCAATGGGGAGACCCAGTACTTC
v_call: TRBV24-1; d_call: TRBD2; j_call: TRBJ2-3; clone_size: .; cdr3_aa: CATSDRGLAGGPLNTQYF; cdr3_nt: TGTGCCACCAGTGACCGGGGACTAGCGGGCGGCCCGTTGAATACGCAGTATTTT
v_call: TRBV4-1; d_call: TRBD1; j_call: TRBJ2-3; clone_size: .; cdr3_aa: CASSPRDREFADTQYF; cdr3_nt: TGCGCCAGCAGCCCCCGGGACAGGGAGTTCGCAGATACGCAGTATTTT
v_call: TRBV5-1; d_call: TRBD2; j_call: TRBJ2-1; clone_size: .; cdr3_aa: CASSSIRLGRELGEQFF; cdr3_nt: TGCGCCAGCAGCTCAATCCGCCTTGGGCGGGAGTTAGGAGAGCAGTTCTTC
v_call: TRBV29-1; d_call: .; j_call: TRBJ2-3; clone_size: .; cdr3_aa: CSVEEGSTDTQYF; cdr3_nt: TGCAGCGTTGAGGAGGGGAGCACAGATACGCAGTATTTT
v_call: TRBV7-2; d_call: .; j_call: TRBJ1-1; clone_size: .; cdr3_aa: CASSLDSGQGTEAFF; cdr3_nt: TGTGCCAGCAGCTTAGATTCAGGCCAGGGAACTGAAGCTTTCTTT
v_call: TRBV5-4; d_call: .; j_call: TRBJ1-1; clone_size: .; cdr3_aa: CASSLDSRGNTEAFF; cdr3_nt: TGTGCCAGCAGCTTGGATAGCAGGGGAAACACTGAAGCTTTCTTT
v_call: TRBV19; d_call: TRBD2; j_call: TRBJ2-7; clone_size: .; cdr3_aa: CASSISGRIYEQYF; cdr3_nt: TGTGCCAGTAGTATTAGCGGGAGAATCTACGAGCAGTACTTC
v_call: TRBV29-1; d_call: .; j_call: TRBJ1-2; clone_size: .; cdr3_aa: CSVDGGVHGYTF; cdr3_nt: TGCAGCGTTGACGGAGGGGTACATGGCTACACCTTC
v_call: TRBV19; d_call: TRBD1; j_call: TRBJ1-2; clone_size: few; cdr3_aa: CASSIPGQGSYGYTF; cdr3_nt: TGTGCCAGTAGTATACCGGGACAGGGGTCCTATGGCTACACCTTC
v_call: TRBV11-2; d_call: .; j_call: TRBJ2-5; clone_size: .; cdr3_aa: CASSLDGGNRETQYF; cdr3_nt: TGTGCCAGCAGCTTAGATGGCGGGAACCGGGAGACCCAGTACTTC
v_call: TRBV5-1; d_call: .; j_call: TRBJ1-1; clone_size: .; cdr3_aa: CASSDQGGNTEAFF; cdr3_nt: TGCGCCAGCAGCGATCAAGGGGGGAACACTGAAGCTTTCTTT
v_call: TRBV5-1; d_call: TRBD1; j_call: TRBJ2-1; clone_size: .; cdr3_aa: CASSFGTGGGNEQFF; cdr3_nt: TGCGCCAGCAGCTTCGGGACAGGGGGAGGCAATGAGCAGTTCTTC
v_call: TRBV27; d_call: TRBD2; j_call: TRBJ2-3; clone_size: .; cdr3_aa: CASSSGTSGRLTDTQYF; cdr3_nt: TGTGCCAGCAGCTCCGGGACTAGCGGGAGACTCACAGATACGCAGTATTTT
v_call: TRBV28; d_call: .; j_call: TRBJ2-7; clone_size: .; cdr3_aa: CASSLPSSYEQYF; cdr3_nt: TGTGCCAGCAGTTTACCGAGCTCCTACGAGCAGTACTTC
v_call: TRBV6-5; d_call: TRBD2; j_call: TRBJ2-3; clone_size: .; cdr3_aa: CASSHSGSGTDTQYF; cdr3_nt: TGTGCCAGCAGTCATAGCGGGAGTGGGACAGATACGCAGTATTTT
v_call: TRBV7-6; d_call: .; j_call: TRBJ2-1; clone_size: once; cdr3_aa: CASSLSLYNEQFF; cdr3_nt: TGTGCCAGCAGCTTATCTTTATACAATGAGCAGTTCTTC